The 4 T cell receptor beta chains reported below all come from one sample, sequenced in a study of cytomegalovirus exposure and HLA in healthy donors. The PCR made use of 60 Vbeta and 13 Jbeta primers. The method was immunoSEQ multiplex PCR; TCRdb's version includes in-frame clones alone and lacks a portion of them. The repertoire holds 110,000 or so clones, with 77% as singletons. Sequenced material: PBMCs. These receptors came from a man younger than 30 in good health and CMV-seropositive.

The chain has TRBV7-6 and TRBJ1-1; 7 bases fit TRBD1. This CDR3 region has 16 residues. CDR1 is SGHVS, CDR2 FNYEAQ, per germline. The junction had 5 bases not matched to a gene; V was cut back by 1 base and J by 0 bases. The CDR3 loop reads CASSLVPDRLNTEAFF. The CDR3 nucleotides are TGTGCCAGCAGCTTAGTGCCGGACAGGCTGAACACTGAAGCTTTCTTT.

This clone was observed a single time. The genes are TRBV5-1 and TRBJ1-1; 9 bases are shared with TRBD1. From germline, CDR1 is SGHRS and CDR2 YFSETQ. This CDR3 spans 18 amino acids. V lost 1 base and J lost 5; bases outside the gene matches: 15. CDR3 DNA sequence: TGCGCCAGCAGCTTGTCAAGCCCACAGGGGGCGCCGGGGACTGAAGCTTTCTTT. This codes for CASSLSSPQGAPGTEAFF.

The chain employs TRBV28 and TRBJ1-2; D not resolved. V shed 5 bases and J shed 8 bases, with 12 bases lying between them. Germline CDR1 reads MDHEN; CDR2 reads SYDVKM. CDR3 size: 12 residues. DNA for the CDR3: TGTGCCAGCAGTAGGAAGGAGCGCGGCTACACCTTC. This translates into CASSRKERGYTF.

This rearrangement joins TRBV7-6 to TRBJ2-2; the match to TRBD2 covers 9 bases. Trimming took 5 bases from V and 2 from J; bases not matched to a gene: 12. Germline CDR1 reads SGHVS; CDR2 reads FNYEAQ. This CDR3 contains 18 residues. The CDR3 nucleotides read TGTGCCAGCAGCCCCTGGGTAGCGGGAGTCCAAAACACCGGGGAGCTGTTTTTT. Encoded protein: CASSPWVAGVQNTGELFF.